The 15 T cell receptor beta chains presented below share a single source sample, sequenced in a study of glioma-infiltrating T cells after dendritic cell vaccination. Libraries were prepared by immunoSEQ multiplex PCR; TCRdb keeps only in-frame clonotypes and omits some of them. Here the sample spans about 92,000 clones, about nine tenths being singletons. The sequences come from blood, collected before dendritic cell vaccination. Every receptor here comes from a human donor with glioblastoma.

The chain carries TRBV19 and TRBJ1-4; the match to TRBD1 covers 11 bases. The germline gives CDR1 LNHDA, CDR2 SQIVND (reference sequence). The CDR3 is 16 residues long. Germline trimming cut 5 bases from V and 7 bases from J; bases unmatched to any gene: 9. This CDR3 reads CASSPGQGGWGEKLFF. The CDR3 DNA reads TGTGCCAGTAGTCCGGGACAGGGGGGATGGGGTGAAAAACTGTTTTTT.

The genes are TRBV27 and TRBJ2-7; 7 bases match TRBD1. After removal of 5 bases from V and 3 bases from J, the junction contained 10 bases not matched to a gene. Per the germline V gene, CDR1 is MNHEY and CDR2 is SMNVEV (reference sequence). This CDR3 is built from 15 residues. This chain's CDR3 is CASSPNRQGFYEQYF. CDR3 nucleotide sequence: TGTGCCAGCAGTCCGAACCGACAGGGTTTCTACGAGCAGTACTTC.

The CDR3 reads CASTPTSLTGELFF. CDR3 nucleotide sequence: TGTGCCAGCACCCCGACTAGCCTCACCGGGGAGCTGTTTTTT. This chain connects TRBV9 to TRBJ2-2; 7 bases agree with TRBD2. CDR3 length equals 14 residues. In germline, CDR1 is SGDLS, CDR2 YYNGEE. V trimming: 6 bases; J trimming: 4 bases; junction bases outside the gene matches: 6.

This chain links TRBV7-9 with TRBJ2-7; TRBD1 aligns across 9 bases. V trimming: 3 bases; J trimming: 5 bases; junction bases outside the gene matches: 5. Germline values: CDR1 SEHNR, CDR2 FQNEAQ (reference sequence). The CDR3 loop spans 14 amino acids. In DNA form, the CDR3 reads TGTGCCAGCAGCTTGGGGGGACAGGGACACGAGCAGTACTTC. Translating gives CASSLGGQGHEQYF.

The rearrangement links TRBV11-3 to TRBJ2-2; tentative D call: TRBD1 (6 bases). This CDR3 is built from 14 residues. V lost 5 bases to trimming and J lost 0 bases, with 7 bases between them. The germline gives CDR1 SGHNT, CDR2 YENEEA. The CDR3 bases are TGTGCCAGCAGCCGGACAGCGAACACCGGGGAGCTGTTTTTT. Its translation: CASSRTANTGELFF.

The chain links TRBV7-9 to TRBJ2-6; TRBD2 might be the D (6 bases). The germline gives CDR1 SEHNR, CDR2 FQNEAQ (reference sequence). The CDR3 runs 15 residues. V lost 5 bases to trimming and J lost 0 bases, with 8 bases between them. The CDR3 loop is CASSAGRSGANVLTF. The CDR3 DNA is TGTGCCAGCAGCGCGGGACGCTCTGGGGCCAACGTCCTGACTTTC.

The CDR3 is CASILGGRNTGELFF. CDR3 in DNA: TGTGCCAGCATTCTGGGGGGACGGAACACCGGGGAGCTGTTTTTT. The V and J genes are TRBV2 and TRBJ2-2, with a tentative D call TRBD2 (6 bases). Germline CDR1 and CDR2: SNHLY and FYNNEI. This CDR3 is 15 amino acids long. Trimming shortened V by 7 bases and J by 1 base, and 13 bases separated the two germline ends.

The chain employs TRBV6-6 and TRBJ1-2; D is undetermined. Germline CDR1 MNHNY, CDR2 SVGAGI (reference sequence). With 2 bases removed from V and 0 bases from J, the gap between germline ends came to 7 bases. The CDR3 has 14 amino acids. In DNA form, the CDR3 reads TGTGCCAGCAGTTACGACAAAACTAACTATGGCTACACCTTC. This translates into CASSYDKTNYGYTF.

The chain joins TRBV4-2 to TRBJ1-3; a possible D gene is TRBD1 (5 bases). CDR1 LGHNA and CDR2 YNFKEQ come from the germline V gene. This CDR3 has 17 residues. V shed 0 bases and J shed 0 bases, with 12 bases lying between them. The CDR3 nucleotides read TGTGCCAGCAGCCAAGATCTGGGGGGGAACTCTGGAAACACCATATATTTT. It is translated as CASSQDLGGNSGNTIYF.

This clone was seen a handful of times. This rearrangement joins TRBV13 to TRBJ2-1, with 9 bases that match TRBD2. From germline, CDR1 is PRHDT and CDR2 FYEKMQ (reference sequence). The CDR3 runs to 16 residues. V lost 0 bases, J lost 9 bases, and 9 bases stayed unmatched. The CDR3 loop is CASSLGGSGRVVEQFF. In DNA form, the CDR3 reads TGTGCCAGCAGCTTAGGAGGTAGCGGGAGAGTGGTTGAGCAGTTCTTC.

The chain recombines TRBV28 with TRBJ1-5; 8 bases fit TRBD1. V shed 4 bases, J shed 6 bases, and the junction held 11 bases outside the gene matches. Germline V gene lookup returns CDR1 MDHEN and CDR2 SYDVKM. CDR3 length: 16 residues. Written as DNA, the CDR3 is TGTGCCAGCAGTTCCCAGCAGGGGGCGCCGAGTCAGCCCCAGCATTTT. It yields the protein CASSSQQGAPSQPQHF.

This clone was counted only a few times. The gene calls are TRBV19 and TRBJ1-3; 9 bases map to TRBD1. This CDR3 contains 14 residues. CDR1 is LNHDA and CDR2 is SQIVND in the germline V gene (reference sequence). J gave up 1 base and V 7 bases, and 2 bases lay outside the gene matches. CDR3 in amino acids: CASNRGQSGNTIYF. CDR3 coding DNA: TGTGCCAGTAACAGGGGGCAATCTGGAAACACCATATATTTT.

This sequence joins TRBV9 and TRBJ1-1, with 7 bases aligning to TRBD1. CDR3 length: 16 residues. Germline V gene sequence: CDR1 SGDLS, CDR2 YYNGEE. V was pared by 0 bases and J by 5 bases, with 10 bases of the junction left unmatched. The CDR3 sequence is CASSVGLQGGKTEAFF. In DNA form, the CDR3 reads TGTGCCAGCAGCGTAGGCCTTCAGGGGGGAAAAACTGAAGCTTTCTTT.

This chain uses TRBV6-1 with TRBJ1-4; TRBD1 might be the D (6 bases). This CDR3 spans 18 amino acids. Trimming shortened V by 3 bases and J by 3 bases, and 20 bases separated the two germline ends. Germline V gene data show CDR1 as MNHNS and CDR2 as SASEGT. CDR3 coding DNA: TGTGCCAGCAGTGAGGGCCCAGGGGTACCAGCACCTAATGAAAAACTGTTTTTT. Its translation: CASSEGPGVPAPNEKLFF.

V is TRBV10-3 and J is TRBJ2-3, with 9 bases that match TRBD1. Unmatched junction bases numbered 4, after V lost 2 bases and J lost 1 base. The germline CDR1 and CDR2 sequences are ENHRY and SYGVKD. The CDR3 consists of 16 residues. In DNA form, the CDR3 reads TGTGCCATCAGTGAGGGACAGGGGTTAGGCACAGATACGCAGTATTTT. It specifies CAISEGQGLGTDTQYF.